This is a list of T cell receptor beta chains from one sample in a study of tumor-infiltrating lymphocytes in primary liver carcinoma. TCRdb reprocessed the multiplex PCR reads via MiXCR and lists one record per CDR3 protein. The sample records approximately 320,000 distinct CDR3 sequences, 58% being singletons. Sequenced sample: peripheral blood. These receptors all come from a woman in her thirties with primary liver carcinoma and hepatitis B virus infection. CDR3s leave out the opening cysteine and the closing phenylalanine or tryptophan. Each record gives: V gene, J gene, CDR3 protein.

v_gene: TRBV4-2; j_gene: TRBJ1-4; CDR3aa: ASSPNRGSGEKLF
v_gene: TRBV6-2/TRBV6-3; j_gene: TRBJ1-4; CDR3aa: ASSTTNEKLF
v_gene: TRBV6-2/TRBV6-3; j_gene: TRBJ2-3; CDR3aa: ARPGLAGGGDTQY
v_gene: TRBV5-5; j_gene: TRBJ2-3; CDR3aa: ASSPLVDTQY
v_gene: TRBV5-1; j_gene: TRBJ1-5; CDR3aa: ASSSTVNQPQH
v_gene: TRBV7-9; j_gene: TRBJ2-7; CDR3aa: ASSFRSGGEVGPYERY
v_gene: TRBV12-3/TRBV12-4; j_gene: TRBJ2-6; CDR3aa: ASSLSGSLLSGANVLT
v_gene: TRBV12-3/TRBV12-4; j_gene: TRBJ1-6; CDR3aa: ATRSGTVNSPLH
v_gene: TRBV6-1; j_gene: TRBJ2-7; CDR3aa: TSSGSLGIGWEQY
v_gene: TRBV4-2; j_gene: TRBJ2-3; CDR3aa: ANSQETTDTQY
v_gene: TRBV6-5; j_gene: TRBJ2-7; CDR3aa: ASSYKDSHSYEQY
v_gene: TRBV7-9; j_gene: TRBJ2-6; CDR3aa: ASSFRGQTISGANVLT
v_gene: TRBV7-8; j_gene: TRBJ1-5; CDR3aa: ASSLNRDQSQH
v_gene: TRBV29-1; j_gene: TRBJ2-1; CDR3aa: SVGGLAGDEQF
v_gene: TRBV12-3/TRBV12-4; j_gene: TRBJ2-1; CDR3aa: ASSSTISYNEQF
v_gene: TRBV10-2; j_gene: TRBJ2-7; CDR3aa: ASKTSGSGYEQY
v_gene: TRBV11-2; j_gene: TRBJ1-6; CDR3aa: AISWAGQHNSPLH
v_gene: TRBV6-2/TRBV6-3; j_gene: TRBJ1-5; CDR3aa: ASSYPAHLERYSNQPQH
v_gene: TRBV30; j_gene: TRBJ2-7; CDR3aa: AWSVPGNRPLEQY
v_gene: TRBV7-9; j_gene: TRBJ2-7; CDR3aa: ASGSPRDSSYEQY
v_gene: TRBV12-5; j_gene: TRBJ2-1; CDR3aa: ASGLVRGTGGAYNEQF
v_gene: TRBV11-3; j_gene: TRBJ2-7; CDR3aa: ASSFEQGAGEQY
v_gene: TRBV11-2; j_gene: TRBJ2-7; CDR3aa: ASMGLTIPYEQY
v_gene: TRBV4-1; j_gene: TRBJ1-3; CDR3aa: ASSHGGQGIDTIY
v_gene: TRBV28; j_gene: TRBJ1-6; CDR3aa: ASTTAGGGYNSPLH
v_gene: TRBV7-8; j_gene: TRBJ1-1; CDR3aa: ASSLVPRNTEAF
v_gene: TRBV5-4; j_gene: TRBJ2-6; CDR3aa: VSSSASGANVLT
v_gene: TRBV7-9; j_gene: TRBJ2-6; CDR3aa: ASSFQPSGANVLT
v_gene: TRBV6-5; j_gene: TRBJ2-7; CDR3aa: ASSLPGHEQY
v_gene: TRBV6-1; j_gene: TRBJ2-1; CDR3aa: ATRGLGNNEQF
v_gene: TRBV11-3; j_gene: TRBJ2-3; CDR3aa: VSSLGLADLGDTQY
v_gene: TRBV30; j_gene: TRBJ1-5; CDR3aa: AWSTGGNQPQH
v_gene: TRBV5-4; j_gene: TRBJ2-7; CDR3aa: ASSLPGTGGRY
v_gene: TRBV18; j_gene: TRBJ2-3; CDR3aa: ASSPRTTGDTQY
v_gene: TRBV29-1; j_gene: TRBJ1-1; CDR3aa: SASEAEAF
v_gene: TRBV4-1; j_gene: TRBJ2-7; CDR3aa: ASSQTGQGLYEQY
v_gene: TRBV28; j_gene: TRBJ2-7; CDR3aa: ASGLNYEQD
v_gene: TRBV6-1; j_gene: TRBJ1-5; CDR3aa: ASTQRGGAGGLIQPQH
v_gene: TRBV28; j_gene: TRBJ2-3; CDR3aa: ASYTGTNTDTQY
v_gene: TRBV4-2; j_gene: TRBJ2-3; CDR3aa: PSSQSGKVQY
v_gene: TRBV4-3; j_gene: TRBJ2-4; CDR3aa: ASNQDAGTGRRDIQY
v_gene: TRBV28; j_gene: TRBJ1-2; CDR3aa: TSSPSEGTYGYT
v_gene: TRBV11-1; j_gene: TRBJ2-7; CDR3aa: TSSPREAHFYEQY
v_gene: TRBV28; j_gene: TRBJ2-1; CDR3aa: ASSYYADRVSEQF
v_gene: TRBV7-9; j_gene: TRBJ1-2; CDR3aa: ASSLGLGVDGYT
v_gene: TRBV12-3/TRBV12-4; j_gene: TRBJ2-4; CDR3aa: ASRGRVAGWNIQY
v_gene: TRBV28; j_gene: TRBJ1-5; CDR3aa: ASSLVLGRNQPQH
v_gene: TRBV7-6; j_gene: TRBJ1-3; CDR3aa: ASSPAGTASGNIIY
v_gene: TRBV28; j_gene: TRBJ2-6; CDR3aa: ASSSEGAGANVLA